These T cell receptor beta chains were read from a single sample in a study of blood T cell repertoires in COVID-19. The assay was immunoSEQ multiplex PCR, and TCRdb's table has in-frame clones only and misses some. The sample lists around 25,000 clones, under 85% seen once, with 6.5% in the top ten. The sample comprised peripheral blood. These receptors all come from a man aged 45-65 years with COVID-19, enrolled during active disease. The CDR3 runs from the conserved cysteine through the conserved F or W. A D gene is named only where the DNA matches it firmly. Rows may omit the clone size; those that give it use once, few, many or a size class.

once	NA	TRBV7-2	TRBJ2-3	CASSFPTGTDTQYF	TGTGCCAGCAGCTTTCCTACGGGAACAGATACGCAGTATTTT
NA	TRBD2	TRBV30	TRBJ2-1	CAWSRTSGYNEQFF	TGTGCCTGGAGCCGTACTAGCGGTTACAATGAGCAGTTCTTC
NA	NA	TRBV3-1/TRBV3-2	TRBJ1-3	CASSPTSSGNTIYF	TGTGCCAGCAGTCCTACGAGCTCTGGAAACACCATATATTTT
NA	NA	TRBV5-4	TRBJ2-7	CASSRDFSGWEQYF	TGTGCCAGCAGCAGGGACTTTTCCGGGTGGGAGCAGTACTTC
NA	NA	TRBV10-1	TRBJ2-1	CASSENSRKQFF	TGCGCCAGCAGTGAGAACTCGCGGAAACAGTTCTTC
NA	NA	TRBV2	TRBJ2-7	CASSVARLSYEQYF	TGTGCCAGCAGTGTGGCCAGACTAAGCTACGAGCAGTACTTC
NA	NA	TRBV21-1	TRBJ1-5	CASSNTLGSNQPQHF	TGTGCCAGCAGCAATACCCTAGGAAGCAATCAGCCCCAGCATTTT
NA	NA	TRBV30	TRBJ1-4	CAWMAGDNEKLFF	TGTGCCTGGATGGCCGGAGATAATGAAAAACTGTTTTTT
once	TRBD1	TRBV30	TRBJ1-1	CAWSGQGASEAFF	TGTGCCTGGAGTGGACAGGGGGCAAGTGAAGCTTTCTTT
NA	TRBD1	TRBV2	TRBJ1-5	CASSGDRSQPQHF	TGTGCCAGCAGTGGGGACAGGAGTCAGCCCCAGCATTTT
NA	TRBD1	TRBV19	TRBJ1-5	CASSKGQGVVSNQPQHF	TGTGCCAGTAGTAAAGGGCAGGGGGTCGTGAGCAATCAGCCCCAGCATTTT
NA	NA	TRBV23-1	TRBJ2-7	CASSQSGQQGSSYEQYF	TGCGCCAGCAGTCAATCGGGGCAGCAGGGGAGCTCCTACGAGCAGTACTTC
NA	TRBD1	TRBV30	TRBJ1-1	CAWIGDRGRDTEAFF	TGTGCCTGGATAGGTGACAGGGGGCGAGACACTGAAGCTTTCTTT
NA	TRBD2	TRBV11-3	TRBJ2-1	CASSPFGGGSNEQFF	TGTGCCAGCAGCCCATTCGGGGGAGGGTCCAATGAGCAGTTCTTC
NA	NA	TRBV10-3	TRBJ2-1	CAISGDSRDKQFF	TGTGCCATCAGCGGCGACAGCAGGGACAAGCAGTTCTTC
NA	NA	TRBV27	TRBJ1-5	CASSLSGNQPQHF	TGTGCCAGCAGTTTGTCGGGCAATCAGCCCCAGCATTTT
NA	NA	TRBV7-3	TRBJ2-5	CASSSEGSSTQYF	TGTGCCAGCAGCTCCGAAGGTAGCTCGACCCAGTACTTC
NA	NA	TRBV24-1	TRBJ1-2	CATSDFKSGGYTF	TGTGCCACCAGTGATTTTAAATCAGGGGGCTACACCTTC
NA	NA	TRBV21-1	TRBJ2-1	CASERPVVGQGVQISYNEQFF	TGTGCCAGCGAACGCCCCGTAGTGGGACAGGGGGTTCAGATTTCCTACAATGAGCAGTTCTTC
once	TRBD1	TRBV6-6	TRBJ1-2	CASTLTGGYGYTF	TGTGCCAGCACATTGACAGGGGGTTATGGCTACACCTTC
once	NA	TRBV3-1/TRBV3-2	TRBJ2-1	CASSQGGGGAQFF	TGTGCCAGCAGCCAAGGTGGCGGCGGGGCGCAGTTCTTC
NA	TRBD1	TRBV6-5	TRBJ2-7	CASTRDSPAREQYF	TGTGCCAGCACCCGGGACAGCCCGGCTCGCGAGCAGTACTTC
NA	TRBD2	TRBV5-1	TRBJ2-1	CASSLRTSGSSGYNEQFF	TGCGCCAGCAGCTTAAGGACTAGCGGGAGTTCGGGGTACAATGAGCAGTTCTTC
NA	TRBD2	TRBV10-3	TRBJ2-5	CAIKSGTRPQETQYF	TGTGCCATCAAGTCCGGGACTAGGCCCCAAGAGACCCAGTACTTC
NA	NA	TRBV28	TRBJ1-2	CASSLGDYGYTF	TGTGCCAGCAGTTTAGGAGACTATGGCTACACCTTC
NA	TRBD1	TRBV6-5	TRBJ1-6	CATGQTGMGSPLHF	TGTGCCACAGGACAGACAGGGATGGGGTCACCCCTCCACTTT
NA	NA	TRBV7-8	TRBJ1-1	CASSPRENTEAFF	TGTGCCAGCAGCCCCAGGGAGAACACTGAAGCTTTCTTT
NA	NA	TRBV4-1	TRBJ1-1	CASSPKAGGANTEAFF	TGCGCCAGCAGCCCGAAGGCGGGGGGAGCGAACACTGAAGCTTTCTTT
NA	NA	TRBV24-1	TRBJ2-2	CATSDAGGAGELFF	TGTGCCACCAGTGACGCTGGAGGAGCCGGGGAGCTGTTTTTT
NA	NA	TRBV2	TRBJ1-1	CASSAGSVGGAFF	TGTGCCAGCAGTGCTGGATCGGTCGGGGGAGCTTTCTTT
NA	TRBD2	TRBV18	TRBJ2-7	CASSQASGGDLPYEQYF	TGTGCCAGCTCACAGGCTAGCGGGGGGGACCTCCCCTACGAGCAGTACTTC
NA	NA	TRBV5-1	TRBJ1-3	CASSLDIGNTIYF	TGCGCCAGCAGCTTGGATATCGGAAACACCATATATTTT
few	TRBD1	TRBV7-9	TRBJ2-1	CASSRQGQLNEQFF	TGTGCCAGCAGCCGACAGGGTCAGTTGAATGAGCAGTTCTTC
NA	TRBD1	TRBV29-1	TRBJ1-1	CSETQGAWTEAFF	TGCAGCGAGACACAGGGGGCGTGGACTGAAGCTTTCTTT
NA	TRBD1	TRBV6-5	TRBJ2-4	CAVPTGSPKNIQYF	TGTGCCGTACCGACAGGGTCCCCCAAAAACATTCAGTACTTC
NA	NA	TRBV5-1	TRBJ2-7	CASSLRAGANYEQYF	TGCGCCAGCAGCCTCCGGGCGGGGGCGAACTACGAGCAGTACTTC
NA	TRBD2	TRBV7-9	TRBJ2-3	CASSEIAGGPQYF	TGTGCCAGCAGCGAGATAGCGGGAGGTCCGCAGTATTTT
NA	NA	TRBV21-1	TRBJ1-3	CASSKSYSLTSGNTIYF	TGTGCCAGCAGCAAAAGTTACAGCCTCACCTCTGGAAACACCATATATTTT
NA	NA	TRBV6-5	TRBJ1-2	CASISPGGYTF	TGTGCCAGCATTAGCCCGGGGGGCTACACCTTC
few	NA	TRBV9	TRBJ1-1	CASSLQNSNTEAFF	TGTGCCAGCAGCCTACAGAATTCGAACACTGAAGCTTTCTTT
few	NA	TRBV18	TRBJ1-1	CASSPQGNTEAFF	TGTGCCAGCTCACCCCAGGGGAACACTGAAGCTTTCTTT
NA	NA	TRBV15	TRBJ1-6	CATSDWNSPLHF	TGTGCCACCAGCGACTGGAATTCACCCCTCCACTTT
NA	TRBD1	TRBV24-1	TRBJ2-3	CATEGAFTDTQYF	TGTGCCACCGAGGGGGCGTTTACAGATACGCAGTATTTT
few	NA	TRBV29-1	TRBJ2-1	CSVVRGATYNEQFF	TGCAGCGTTGTCCGCGGGGCCACCTACAATGAGCAGTTCTTC
NA	TRBD1	TRBV5-1	TRBJ1-5	CASSLSTGVDQPQHF	TGCGCCAGCAGCTTGTCAACAGGGGTGGATCAGCCCCAGCATTTT
NA	TRBD2	TRBV5-5	TRBJ2-1	CASSQRLAGADEQFF	TGTGCCAGCAGCCAAAGACTAGCGGGAGCAGACGAGCAGTTCTTC
NA	NA	TRBV4-1	TRBJ2-3	CASSQDERGTDTQYF	TGCGCCAGCAGCCAAGATGAGAGGGGCACAGATACGCAGTATTTT
NA	TRBD1	TRBV27	TRBJ1-5	CASGTGQGNQPQHF	TGTGCCAGCGGAACGGGACAGGGGAATCAGCCCCAGCATTTT
once	NA	TRBV19	TRBJ1-5	CASSYRANQPQHF	TGTGCCAGTAGTTACAGGGCCAATCAGCCCCAGCATTTT
NA	NA	TRBV6-5	TRBJ2-7	CASRPGHASYEQYF	TGTGCCAGCAGGCCCGGACATGCTTCCTACGAGCAGTACTTC
NA	NA	TRBV3-1/TRBV3-2	TRBJ1-1	CASSQVPRVGTEAFF	TGTGCCAGCAGCCAAGTACCCAGGGTGGGCACTGAAGCTTTCTTT
NA	NA	TRBV6-5	TRBJ2-7	CASSLLGGQAEQYF	TGTGCCAGCAGTCTATTGGGGGGGCAAGCCGAGCAGTACTTC
once	NA	TRBV7-8	TRBJ2-2	CASSPYGESAGELFF	TGTGCCAGCAGCCCCTACGGGGAGTCAGCCGGGGAGCTGTTTTTT
NA	NA	TRBV6-5	TRBJ1-4	CASSWTRGMKLFF	TGTGCCAGCAGTTGGACAAGGGGGATGAAACTGTTTTTT
NA	TRBD1	TRBV2	TRBJ1-2	CASSERGGGYTF	TGTGCCAGCAGTGAGCGAGGGGGCGGCTACACCTTC
NA	NA	TRBV5-5	TRBJ2-3	CASSQVAGTAADTQYF	TGTGCCAGCAGCCAGGTGGCAGGGACTGCCGCAGATACGCAGTATTTT
NA	NA	TRBV30	TRBJ2-7	CASRQQYSSYEQYF	TGTGCTTCCCGACAACAGTATAGCTCCTACGAGCAGTACTTC
NA	NA	TRBV6-6	TRBJ1-5	CASRPQVFSNQPQHF	TGTGCCAGCAGGCCACAGGTGTTTAGCAATCAGCCCCAGCATTTT
NA	NA	TRBV2	TRBJ2-2	CASSRGRETGELFF	TGTGCCAGCAGTAGGGGGCGGGAAACCGGGGAGCTGTTTTTT